This T cell receptor beta chain was identified in a study of T-cell memory formation after mild COVID-19 (dated by TCRdb to about 2021). Regarding the research as a whole: TCR sequence clusters from the two donors were found to be largely donor specific. Two young, previously healthy adult volunteers made up the cohort, one male and one female. T-cell clones expanding and contracting after mild COVID-19 in two donors were tracked by longitudinal TCRalpha and TCRbeta repertoire sequencing.

Taken from the germline V gene, the CDR1 and CDR2 loops are ENHRY and SYGVKD. Trimming leaves V shorter by 5 bases and J shorter by 6 bases, with the junction holding 4 bases beyond the gene matches. From its cysteine to its phenylalanine, the CDR3 spans 13 amino acids. The DNA shown is the 39-base CDR3, in frame from base 1. About this clonotype itself: The antigen this receptor binds is unknown. Within one base of it there is no much larger clone, and no base qualities were kept.

The sequencer was an Illumina NovaSeq 6000. cDNA libraries for TCRalpha and TCRbeta were prepared by 5'RACE using constant-segment primers, with sample barcodes and unique molecular identifiers added. Trizol reagent was used to extract RNA from every sample. Libraries were amplified in two PCR steps, with a second sample barcode and Illumina TruSeq adapters added in the second step. Sequencing of the libraries was done on an Illumina NovaSeq, producing 2 x 150 bp paired-end reads. Per the original workflow: With migec v1.2.7, reads were demultiplexed and then collapsed into UMI-guided consensus sequences. With mixcr v2.1.11, UMI consensuses were aligned to TRA and TRB V and J templates and assembled into clonotypes. Expanded or contracted clonotypes were those called significant by both edgeR and NoisET, with noise models trained on biological replicates. For edgeR calls, a false discovery rate-adjusted p below 0.01 and a log2 fold-change threshold of 1 were applied. As an exploratory analysis of dynamics, max-normalized trajectories of the 1000 most abundant clonotypes were examined with PCA combined with hierarchical clustering. Separately sequenced CD4+ and CD8+ repertoires were used to assign the CD4 or CD8 phenotype of responding clones. TCRdb redid the processing of the public reads, applying fastp at Q25 and MiXCR, and retained in-frame beta chains. Rows with a matching CDR3 protein are joined into one entry that keeps the most common DNA and genes. It is TCRdb's table, rather than the study itself, that gives the V and J calls and clone size. The sample table contains fewer than 500,000 distinct CDR3 sequences; only one count was recorded for approximately 23% of them. The top ten hold roughly an eighth of the sample.

PBMCs were isolated by Ficoll-Paque density gradient centrifugation. What the research found in general, with its limitations: Clones contracting from day 15 to 85 had balanced CD4/CD8 phenotypes, while a second wave expanding from day 15 to 37 was biased towards CD4+. Only a couple of mild cases were covered by the study, and larger cohorts that include severe cases with pre-infection samples were considered necessary. Contracting CD4+ clones turned up mainly in the CM and EM memory subsets, whereas EMRA was where CD8+ clones were enriched. The second-wave clones that peaked on day 37 were not confirmed to be SARS-CoV-2 specific. Some responding clones were detected in pre-infection memory, which suggested that pre-existing cross-reactive memory T cells had joined the SARS-CoV-2 response.

This receptor was identified in an adult woman who had mild COVID-19 (a few samples of this study predate the infection). The sample titles of this study are shuffled in the database, so cell type and time point are left out; the donor was told from shared clones. The rearrangement combines TRBV10-3 with TRBJ1-5; TRBD1 lines up with 7 middle nucleotides. Sequences were obtained from PBMCs or a T cell subset sorted from them (not recorded which). The DNA sequence is TGTGCCATCAGTCGAGACAGGGCTCAGCCCCAGCATTTT. Protein translation: CAISRDRAQPQHF.